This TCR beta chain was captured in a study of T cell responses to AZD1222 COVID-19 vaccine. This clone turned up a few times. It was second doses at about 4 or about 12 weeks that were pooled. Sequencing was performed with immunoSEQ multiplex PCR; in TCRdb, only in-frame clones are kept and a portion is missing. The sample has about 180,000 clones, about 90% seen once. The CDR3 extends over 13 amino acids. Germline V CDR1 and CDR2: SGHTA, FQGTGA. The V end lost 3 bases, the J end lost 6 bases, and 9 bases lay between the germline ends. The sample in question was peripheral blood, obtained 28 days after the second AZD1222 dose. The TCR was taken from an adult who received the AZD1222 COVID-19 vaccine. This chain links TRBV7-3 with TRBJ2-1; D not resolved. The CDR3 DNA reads TGTGCCAGCAGCTTCGCTAGAACCAATGAGCAGTTCTTC. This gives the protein CASSFARTNEQFF.